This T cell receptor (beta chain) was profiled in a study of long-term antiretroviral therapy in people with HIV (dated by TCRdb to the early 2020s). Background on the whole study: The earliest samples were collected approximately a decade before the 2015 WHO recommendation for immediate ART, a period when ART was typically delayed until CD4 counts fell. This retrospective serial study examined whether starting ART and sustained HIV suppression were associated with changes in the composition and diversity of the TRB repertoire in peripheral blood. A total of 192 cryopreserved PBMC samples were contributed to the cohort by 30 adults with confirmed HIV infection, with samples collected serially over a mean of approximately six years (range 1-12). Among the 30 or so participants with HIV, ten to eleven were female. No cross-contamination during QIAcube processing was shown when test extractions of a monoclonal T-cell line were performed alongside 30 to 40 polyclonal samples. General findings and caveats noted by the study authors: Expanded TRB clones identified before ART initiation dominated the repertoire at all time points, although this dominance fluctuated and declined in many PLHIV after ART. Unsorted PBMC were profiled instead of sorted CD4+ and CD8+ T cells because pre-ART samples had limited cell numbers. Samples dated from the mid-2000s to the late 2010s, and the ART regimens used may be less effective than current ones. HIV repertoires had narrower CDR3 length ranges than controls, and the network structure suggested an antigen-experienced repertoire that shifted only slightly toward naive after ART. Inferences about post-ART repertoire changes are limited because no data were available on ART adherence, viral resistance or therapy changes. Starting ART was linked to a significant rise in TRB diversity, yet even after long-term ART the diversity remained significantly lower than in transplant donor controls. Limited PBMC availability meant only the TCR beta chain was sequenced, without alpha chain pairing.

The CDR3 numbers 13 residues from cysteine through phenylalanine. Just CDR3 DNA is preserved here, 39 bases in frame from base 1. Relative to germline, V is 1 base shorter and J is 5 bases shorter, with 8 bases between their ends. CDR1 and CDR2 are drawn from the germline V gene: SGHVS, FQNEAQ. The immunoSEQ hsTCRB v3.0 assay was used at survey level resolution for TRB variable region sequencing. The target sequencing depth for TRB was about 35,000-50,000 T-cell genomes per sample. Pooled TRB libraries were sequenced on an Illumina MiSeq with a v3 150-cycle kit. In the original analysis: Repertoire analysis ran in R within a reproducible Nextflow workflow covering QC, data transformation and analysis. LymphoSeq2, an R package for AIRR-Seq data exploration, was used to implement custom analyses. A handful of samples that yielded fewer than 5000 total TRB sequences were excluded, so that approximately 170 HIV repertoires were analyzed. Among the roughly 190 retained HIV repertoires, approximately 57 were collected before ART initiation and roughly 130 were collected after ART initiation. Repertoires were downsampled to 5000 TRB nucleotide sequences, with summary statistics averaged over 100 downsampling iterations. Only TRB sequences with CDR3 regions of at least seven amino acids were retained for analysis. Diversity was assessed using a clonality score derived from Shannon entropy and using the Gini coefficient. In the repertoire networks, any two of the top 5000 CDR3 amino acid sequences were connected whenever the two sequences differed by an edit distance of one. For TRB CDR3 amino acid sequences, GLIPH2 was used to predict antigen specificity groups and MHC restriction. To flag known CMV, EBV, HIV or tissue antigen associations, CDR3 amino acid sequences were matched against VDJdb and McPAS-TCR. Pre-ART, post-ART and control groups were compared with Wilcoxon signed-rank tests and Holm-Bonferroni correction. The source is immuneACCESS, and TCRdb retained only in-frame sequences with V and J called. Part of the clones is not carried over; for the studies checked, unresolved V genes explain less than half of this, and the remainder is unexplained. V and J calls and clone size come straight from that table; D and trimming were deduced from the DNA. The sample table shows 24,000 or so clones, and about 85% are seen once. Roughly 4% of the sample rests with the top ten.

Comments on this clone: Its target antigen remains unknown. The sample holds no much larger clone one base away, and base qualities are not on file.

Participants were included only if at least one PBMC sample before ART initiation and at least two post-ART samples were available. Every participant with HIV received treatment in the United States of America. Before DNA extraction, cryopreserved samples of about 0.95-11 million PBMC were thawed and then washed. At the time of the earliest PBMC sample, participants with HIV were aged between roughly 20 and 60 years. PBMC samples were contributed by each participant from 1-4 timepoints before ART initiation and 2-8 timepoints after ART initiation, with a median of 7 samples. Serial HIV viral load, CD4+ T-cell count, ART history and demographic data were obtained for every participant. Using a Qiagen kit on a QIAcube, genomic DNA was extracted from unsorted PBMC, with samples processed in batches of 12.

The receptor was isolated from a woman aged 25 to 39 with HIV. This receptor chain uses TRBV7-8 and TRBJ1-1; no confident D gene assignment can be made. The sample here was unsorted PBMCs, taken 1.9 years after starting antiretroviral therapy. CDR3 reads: CASSLGLGTEAFF. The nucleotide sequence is TGTGCCAGCAGCTTAGGGCTGGGTACTGAAGCTTTCTTT.